Below are 24 T cell receptor beta chains sequenced from a single sample in a study of T cell changes during pregnancy in multiple sclerosis. Clones were sequenced by immunoSEQ multiplex PCR, and TCRdb holds only the in-frame ones, with some missing. Of about 41,000 clones detected, over 90% appear once; the ten largest clones hold about 6.7%. The specimen was CD8+ T cells from peripheral blood mononuclear cells, collected in the third trimester of pregnancy. All receptors come from a female donor with multiple sclerosis, enrolled in a pregnancy study.

The chain employs TRBV7-8 and TRBJ2-5; 11 bases match TRBD2. The CDR3 spans 16 residues. J gave up 4 bases and V 5 bases, and 9 bases lay outside the gene matches. CDR1 SGHVS and CDR2 FQNEAQ come from the germline V gene. The CDR3 DNA reads TGTGCCAGCAGCCCTGAGACTAGCGGGGCGGGAGAGACCCAGTACTTC. Encoded protein: CASSPETSGAGETQYF.

The CDR3 DNA is TGTGCCACCAGCACTAGCGGGGGGGCCGTGGATGAGCAGTTCTTC. Translated, it gives CATSTSGGAVDEQFF. V is TRBV15 and J is TRBJ2-1; 12 bases match TRBD2. After removal of 4 bases from V and 8 bases from J, the junction contained 6 bases not matched to a gene. CDR3 length: 15 residues. The germline V gene has CDR1 LNHNV and CDR2 YYDKDF (reference sequence).

This chain uses TRBV28 with TRBJ2-6, with 11 bases matching TRBD1. The length of the CDR3 is 17 residues. J lost 3 bases, V lost 2 bases, and 3 bases had no gene match. Germline assignment: CDR1 MDHEN and CDR2 SYDVKM. This CDR3 reads CASSLLDRGHGANVLTF. The CDR3 DNA follows: TGTGCCAGCAGTTTACTGGACAGGGGGCATGGGGCCAACGTCCTGACTTTC.

This chain's CDR3 is CSVEGLAELFSSYNEQFF. The CDR3 bases are TGCAGCGTGGAGGGACTAGCGGAGCTCTTTAGCTCCTACAATGAGCAGTTCTTC. The gene calls are TRBV29-1 and TRBJ2-1, with 11 positions matching TRBD2. Germline CDR1 is SQVTM and CDR2 is ANQGSEA. The CDR3 consists of 18 residues. The V and J ends lost 6 bases and 0 bases, in that order; junction bases with no gene match: 13.

The chain employs TRBV4-3 and TRBJ2-7; 7 bases agree with TRBD1. This CDR3 has 15 amino acids. CDR1 and CDR2 from the germline V gene are LGHNA and YSLEER. J was trimmed by 3 bases and V by 5 bases; bases with no gene match: 10. In DNA, the CDR3 is TGCGCCAGCAGCTCTTCGACAGGGCCCCTCTACGAGCAGTACTTC. Translating it yields CASSSSTGPLYEQYF.

CDR3 bases: TGTGCCAGCAGCCCCAAGGCTAGCGGCTACGAGCAGTACTTC. It encodes CASSPKASGYEQYF. This chain joins TRBV7-6 and TRBJ2-7, with 7 bases matching TRBD2. The length of the CDR3 is 14 residues. The trim removed 5 bases at V and 3 bases at J, leaving 7 bases unmatched. Germline CDR1 SGHVS, CDR2 FNYEAQ.

V and J are TRBV18 and TRBJ2-2, with 7 nucleotides matching TRBD1. Germline V CDR1 and CDR2: KGHSH, LQKENI. The CDR3 extends over 16 amino acids. Trimming took 0 bases from V and 1 from J; bases not matched to a gene: 2. The CDR3 sequence: CASSPPDRVNTGELFF. In DNA form, the CDR3 reads TGTGCCAGCTCACCACCTGACAGGGTGAACACCGGGGAGCTGTTTTTT.

The chain has TRBV7-8 and TRBJ2-5; D is unresolved. This CDR3 spans 16 amino acids. Germline loops: CDR1 SGHVS, CDR2 FQNEAQ. The V end lost 4 bases, the J end lost 0 bases, and 15 bases lay between the germline ends. The CDR3 protein is CASSSSSLLYQETQYF. The CDR3, as DNA: TGTGCCAGCAGCTCCTCTTCCCTCCTGTACCAAGAGACCCAGTACTTC.

This clone was recorded only once. The CDR3 is CASSLDPSGTYEQYF. The CDR3, as DNA: TGTGCCAGCAGCTTAGATCCGAGCGGAACCTACGAGCAGTACTTC. The chain couples TRBV11-3 to TRBJ2-7; D possibly corresponds to TRBD2 (5 bases). CDR1 and CDR2 (germline): SGHNT, YENEEA. The CDR3 sequence is 15 residues long. V was shortened by 0 bases and J by 2 bases, with 11 bases between the two germline ends. The entire variable domain, with the rest obtained from reference TRBV11-3 and TRBJ2-7, is as follows: EAGVVQSPRYKIIEKKQPVAFWCNPISGHNTLYWYLQNLGQGPELLIRYENEEAVDDSQLPKDRFSAERLKGVDSTLKIQPAELGDSAVYLCASSLDPSGTYEQYFGPGTRLTVT.

This clone was counted once. The chain combines TRBV4-3 with TRBJ2-1, with TRBD2 as a possible D gene (5 bases). V lost 1 base, J lost 5 bases, and 9 bases lay in between. CDR1 LGHNA and CDR2 YSLEER come from the germline V gene. The CDR3 loop spans 14 amino acids. Written as DNA, the CDR3 is TGCGCCAGCAGCCAAGGCCTAGCAGACAATGAGCAGTTCTTC. It codes for CASSQGLADNEQFF.

This clone was recorded only once. This chain's CDR3 is CASSHGQGRPYEQYF. The CDR3 nucleotides are TGTGCCAGCAGCCATGGACAGGGTCGCCCCTACGAGCAGTACTTC. The chain uses TRBV9 and TRBJ2-7; the match to TRBD1 covers 8 bases. Germline values: CDR1 SGDLS, CDR2 YYNGEE. The V and J ends lost 4 bases and 2 bases, in that order; junction bases with no gene match: 8. The length of the CDR3 is 15 residues.

The CDR3 DNA follows: TGTGCCAGCATTTCAGACAGAGCCCCGATGGGCTACACCTTC. The encoded protein is CASISDRAPMGYTF. This chain joins TRBV6-5 and TRBJ1-2, with D possibly matching TRBD1 (5 bases). Germline loops: CDR1 MNHEY, CDR2 SVGAGI. Trimming took off 7 bases at V and 8 bases at J, with 20 bases between the two ends. CDR3 length: 14 residues.

About this clone: Compared with germline, one end of the junction differs, possibly owing to a read error. V and J are TRBV11-2 and TRBJ2-5; D remains unclear. There are 15 residues in the CDR3. Looked up from germline, CDR1 is SGHAT and CDR2 is FQNNGV. The DNA of the CDR3 is TGCGCCAGCAGCCAAGATGAGCGCCTTAAAGACACCCAGTACTTC. Its protein product is CASSQDERLKDTQYF.

The J gene is TRBJ1-1, the V gene TRBV7-9; TRBD1 might be the D (5 bases). The CDR3 consists of 14 residues. Trimming left V 5 bases short and J 1 base short, with 11 bases between. CDR1 SEHNR and CDR2 FQNEAQ come from the germline V gene (reference sequence). CDR3 DNA sequence: TGTGCCAGCAGCCGGAGGGGTGCGAACACTGAAGCTTTCTTT. It yields the protein CASSRRGANTEAFF.

The chain combines TRBV9 with TRBJ1-6, with D possibly TRBD1 on 6 matching bases. CDR1 and CDR2 from the germline V gene are SGDLS and YYNGEE. The CDR3 runs 12 residues. Trimming removed 0 bases at V and 14 bases at J, with 9 bases between. For the CDR3, the DNA is TGTGCCAGCAGCGTAGAACAGGGAACCCTCCACTTT. It translates to CASSVEQGTLHF.

V is TRBV27 and J is TRBJ1-5; 9 nucleotides line up with TRBD1. Trimming at V came to 5 bases and at J to 8 bases, leaving 10 bases not matched to a gene. This CDR3 has 15 residues. Germline V gene sequence: CDR1 MNHEY, CDR2 SMNVEV (reference sequence). This CDR3 reads CASSPGQGMMEPQHF. In nucleotides, the CDR3 is TGTGCCAGCAGTCCGGGACAGGGAATGATGGAGCCCCAGCATTTT.

With respect to this clone: Within the sample, other DNA sequences also encode this same CDR3. The V and J genes are TRBV9 and TRBJ2-1; 9 bases are shared with TRBD2. Unmatched junction bases numbered 2, after V lost 0 bases and J lost 4 bases. Per the germline V gene, CDR1 is SGDLS and CDR2 is YYNGEE. This CDR3 spans 15 amino acids. CDR3 DNA: TGTGCCAGCAGCGTAGGACTAGCGGAATACAATGAGCAGTTCTTC. Translating gives CASSVGLAEYNEQFF.

This clone was seen a few times. The chain uses TRBV30 and TRBJ1-1; 9 bases agree with TRBD1. The germline CDR1 and CDR2 sequences are GTSNPN and SVGIG (reference sequence). Trimming removed 5 bases from V and 8 bases from J; junction bases left unmatched: 6. CDR3 length: 12 amino acids. The CDR3 DNA is TGTGCCTGGTCACCCGGGACAGGGGAAGCTTTCTTT. It is translated as CAWSPGTGEAFF.

V usage is TRBV19 and J usage is TRBJ1-6; weak D call: TRBD1 (5 bases). The germline V and J ends were trimmed by 5 bases and 8 bases, with 16 bases remaining between them. Germline lookup yields CDR1 LNHDA and CDR2 SQIVND (reference sequence). This CDR3 is 15 amino acids long. The CDR3, as DNA: TGTGCCAGTAGTCCTGTCAGGGAGGTTGATTCACCCCTCCACTTT. Its protein product is CASSPVREVDSPLHF.

V is TRBV11-2 and J is TRBJ2-7; no clear D gene. Per the germline V gene, CDR1 is SGHAT and CDR2 is FQNNGV. The CDR3 loop spans 12 amino acids. V dropped 0 bases and J dropped 3 bases, with 3 bases sitting between them. The CDR3 sequence is CASSLDLYEQYF. CDR3 DNA sequence: TGTGCCAGCAGCTTAGATCTCTACGAGCAGTACTTC. Based on the CDR3 plus reference TRBV11-2 and TRBJ2-7, the full variable domain is EAGVAQSPRYKIIEKRQSVAFWCNPISGHATLYWYQQILGQGPKLLIQFQNNGVVDDSQLPKDRFSAERLKGVDSTLKIQPAKLEDSAVYLCASSLDLYEQYFGPGTRLTVT.

The gene calls are TRBV4-3 and TRBJ2-7; possibly TRBD2 for D (5 bases). Germline CDR1 and CDR2: LGHNA and YSLEER. The CDR3 contains 13 residues. Trimming shortened V by 0 bases and J by 4 bases, and 7 bases separated the two germline ends. The CDR3 DNA is TGCGCCAGCAGCCAAGATGGGAGATACGAGCAGTACTTC. Encoded protein: CASSQDGRYEQYF.

This chain uses TRBV30 with TRBJ1-2; 9 bases map to TRBD1. Germline assignment: CDR1 GTSNPN and CDR2 SVGIG (reference sequence). There are 14 residues in the CDR3. Trimming removed 2 bases from V and 5 bases from J; junction bases left unmatched: 6. Here the CDR3 reads CAWSYGQGFYGYTF. CDR3 bases: TGTGCCTGGAGTTACGGACAGGGGTTTTATGGCTACACCTTC.

The chain is built from TRBV7-9 and TRBJ2-7; D might be TRBD2 (7 bases). V was cut by 0 bases and J by 0 bases, with 15 bases left in between. The CDR3 totals 17 residues. Germline-derived CDR1 and CDR2 are SEHNR and FQNEAQ (reference sequence). The CDR3 DNA reads TGTGCCAGCAGCTTAGCTGACGGGGGGCTGAGCTCCTACGAGCAGTACTTC. It yields the protein CASSLADGGLSSYEQYF.

The V and J genes are TRBV27 and TRBJ2-2; 9 bases align to TRBD2. V shed 10 bases, J shed 8 bases, and the junction held 8 bases outside the gene matches. CDR3 length: 13 amino acids. The V gene's germline CDR1 is MNHEY and CDR2 SMNVEV (reference sequence). CDR3 nucleotide sequence: TGTGCCACCCTGAGGGCGGGAGGGGGGGAGCTGTTTTTT. Translation: CATLRAGGGELFF.